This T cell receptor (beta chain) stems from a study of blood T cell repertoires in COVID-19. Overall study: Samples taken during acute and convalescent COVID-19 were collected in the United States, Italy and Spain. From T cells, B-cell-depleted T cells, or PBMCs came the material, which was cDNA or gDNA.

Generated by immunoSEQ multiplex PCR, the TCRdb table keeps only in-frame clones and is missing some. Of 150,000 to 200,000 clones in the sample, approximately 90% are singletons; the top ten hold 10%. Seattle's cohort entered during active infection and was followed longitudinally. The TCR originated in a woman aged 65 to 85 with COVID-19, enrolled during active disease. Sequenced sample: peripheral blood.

The CDR3 sequence is CASSLGTDGNTIYF. CDR3 sequence (DNA): TGTGCCAGCAGCTTGGGGACAGATGGAAACACCATATATTTT. The chain has TRBV5-6 and TRBJ1-3, with D maybe TRBD1 (6 bases). The CDR3 extends over 14 amino acids. Germline CDR1 SGHDT, CDR2 YYEEEE. V was trimmed by 0 bases and J by 3 bases, leaving 7 bases between them. Complete variable domain (other parts from reference TRBV5-6 and TRBJ1-3): DAGVTQSPTHLIKTRGQQVTLRCSPKSGHDTVSWYQQALGQGPQFIFQYYEEEERQRGNFPDRFSGHQFPNYSSELNVNALLLGDSALYLCASSLGTDGNTIYFGEGSWLTVV.